In this sample, the clone carrying this TCR beta chain turned up a few times. The data derive from a study of blood T cells in healthy people across ages. In germline, CDR1 is MNHEY, CDR2 SMNVEV (reference sequence). V lost 0 bases and J 0 bases, leaving 9 bases between the germline ends. This CDR3 spans 16 amino acids. A sample-barcoded 5' primer and a J-beta primer mix were used in a second PCR of about 7 to 12 cycles. TCRdb re-derived calls from the 5' RACE reads in MiXCR, one entry per CDR3 protein. The sample shows roughly 1.9 million distinct CDR3 sequences, around 42% of them seen only once. This sequence joins TRBV27 and TRBJ2-1; D call uncertain. The sequenced sample consisted of blood. This receptor was obtained from a human donor in good health. The CDR3 DNA reads TGTGCCAGCAGTTTATCGGAGATTATCTCCTACAATGAGCAGTTCTTC. Translating it yields CASSLSEIISYNEQFF.